The 13 T cell receptor beta chains listed next were all sequenced from one sample in a study of blood T cell repertoires in COVID-19. Only in-frame clones appear in the TCRdb table, and some are missing; sequencing was by immunoSEQ multiplex PCR. The sample yields 100,000 to 150,000 clones, about 90% seen once. The specimen sequenced was peripheral blood. Receptor source: a woman aged 60-70 years with acute or convalescent COVID-19.

The chain uses TRBV6-5 and TRBJ1-1; the D gene is possibly TRBD1 (6 bases). Germline V gives CDR1 MNHEY, CDR2 SVGAGI. This CDR3 spans 15 amino acids. The V end lost 6 bases, the J end lost 1 base, and 15 bases lay between the germline ends. The CDR3, as DNA: TGTGCCAGCAGCCCCCCGACAGGATCGAACACTGAAGCTTTCTTT. Protein sequence: CASSPPTGSNTEAFF.

J is TRBJ2-4 and V is TRBV6-5, with TRBD1 as a possible D gene (5 bases). The germline CDR1 and CDR2 sequences are MNHEY and SVGAGI. This CDR3 spans 15 amino acids. Trimming removed 6 bases at V and 0 bases at J, with 12 bases between. The CDR3 protein is CASSSGLVAKNIQYF. CDR3 in DNA: TGTGCCAGCAGCTCAGGGTTGGTAGCCAAAAACATTCAGTACTTC.

Here the CDR3 DNA reads TGTGCTAGTGGTTTGGGGGCAGGGTGGACTGAAGCTTTCTTT. It yields the protein CASGLGAGWTEAFF. The chain recombines TRBV12-5 with TRBJ1-1; TRBD1 might be the D (5 bases). Germline V CDR1 and CDR2: LGHNT, FRNRAP. The CDR3 length is 14 residues. The V and J ends lost 1 base and 5 bases respectively, with 11 bases between them. Based on the CDR3 plus reference TRBV12-5 and TRBJ1-1, the full variable domain is DARVTQTPRHKVTEMGQEVTMRCQPILGHNTVFWYRQTMMQGLELLAYFRNRAPLDDSGMPKDRFSAEMPDATLATLKIQPSEPRDSAVYFCASGLGAGWTEAFFGQGTRLTVV.

The chain links TRBV6-4 to TRBJ2-1; 8 bases are a match to TRBD2. The ends lost 5 bases at V and 4 bases at J; junction bases unmatched: 7. The germline V gene has CDR1 MRHNA and CDR2 SNTAGT. The length of the CDR3 is 15 residues. The CDR3 bases are TGTGCCAGCAGTAGATTGGCTAGCGGGTACAATGAGCAGTTCTTC. This translates into CASSRLASGYNEQFF.

The chain has TRBV28 and TRBJ1-5; TRBD1 aligns across 7 bases. Trimming at V came to 3 bases and at J to 4 bases, leaving 3 bases not matched to a gene. This CDR3 has 14 residues. Germline assignment: CDR1 MDHEN and CDR2 SYDVKM. The CDR3 bases are TGTGCCAGCAGTTTGGGACAGAGAAATCAGCCCCAGCATTTT. The encoded protein is CASSLGQRNQPQHF.

In its sample, this clone was seen a few times. The chain uses TRBV19 and TRBJ2-3; 10 bases are shared with TRBD2. Germline V gene lookup returns CDR1 LNHDA and CDR2 SQIVND (reference sequence). The V and J ends lost 5 bases and 4 bases, in that order; junction bases with no gene match: 6. The CDR3 spans 15 residues. The CDR3 reads CASSSSGSLADTQYF. CDR3 coding DNA: TGTGCCAGTAGTTCTAGCGGGAGTCTGGCAGATACGCAGTATTTT. The entire variable domain, with the rest obtained from reference TRBV19 and TRBJ2-3, is as follows: DGGITQSPKYLFRKEGQNVTLSCEQNLNHDAMYWYRQDPGQGLRLIYYSQIVNDFQKGDIAEGYSVSREKKESFPLTVTSAQKNPTAFYLCASSSSGSLADTQYFGPGTRLTVL.

The V gene is TRBV28, the J gene TRBJ2-1, with 8 nucleotides matching TRBD2. V trimming: 3 bases; J trimming: 3 bases; junction bases outside the gene matches: 4. This CDR3 comprises 15 residues. CDR1 is MDHEN and CDR2 is SYDVKM in the germline V gene. CDR3 region: CASSFPGLGYNEQFF. DNA for the CDR3: TGTGCCAGCAGTTTTCCGGGACTAGGCTACAATGAGCAGTTCTTC.

The V gene is TRBV6-4, the J gene TRBJ2-4; D unresolved. The CDR3 is 14 amino acids. The germline CDR1 and CDR2 sequences are MRHNA and SNTAGT. Trimming removed 2 bases from V and 0 bases from J, with 5 bases in between. CDR3 residues: CASSDEVAKNIQYF. CDR3 nucleotides: TGTGCCAGCAGTGACGAGGTAGCCAAAAACATTCAGTACTTC.

This sequence joins TRBV7-6 and TRBJ2-5; D not certain. Trimming left V 1 base short and J 5 bases short, with 8 bases between. This CDR3 is 13 amino acids long. Germline CDR1 and CDR2: SGHVS and FNYEAQ. The DNA of the CDR3 is TGTGCCAGCAGCTTAGGCGCTTGGGAGACCCAGTACTTC. Protein product: CASSLGAWETQYF.

V and J are TRBV30 and TRBJ2-3; TRBD2 might be the D (6 bases). Per the germline V gene, CDR1 is GTSNPN and CDR2 is SVGIG (reference sequence). Deletions cut 7 bases from V and 6 bases from J, with 20 bases between. This CDR3 is built from 14 residues. The chain's CDR3 is CASPGASVGDTQYF. The CDR3 DNA reads TGTGCCTCCCCTGGGGCTAGCGTTGGGGATACGCAGTATTTT.

The rearrangement joins TRBV19 to TRBJ1-5; D is perhaps TRBD1 (6 bases). Trimming stripped 4 bases from V and 2 bases from J, with 6 bases between. This CDR3 is built from 13 residues. Germline CDR1 reads LNHDA; CDR2 reads SQIVND (reference sequence). CDR3 sequence (DNA): TGTGCCAGTAGTAGACAGGGCAATCAGCCCCAGCATTTT. Translating gives CASSRQGNQPQHF.

A note on this clone: At the DNA level, this CDR3 is encoded by other sequences in the same sample as well. The chain carries TRBV2 and TRBJ2-1, with 8 nucleotides matching TRBD1. The V gene end was trimmed by 3 bases and the J gene end by 4 bases; junction bases not matched to a gene: 2. CDR1 SNHLY and CDR2 FYNNEI come from the germline V gene. CDR3 length equals 14 residues. CDR3 loop: CASSDRTGYNEQFF. In nucleotides, the CDR3 is TGTGCCAGCAGTGACCGGACAGGGTACAATGAGCAGTTCTTC.

J is TRBJ1-2 and V is TRBV4-1, with 8 nucleotides matching TRBD1. In germline, CDR1 is MGHRA, CDR2 YSYEKL. The CDR3 extends over 18 amino acids. V was clipped by 1 base and J by 3 bases; unmatched bases: 13. The CDR3 reads CASSQGASRGPSYYGYTF. The CDR3 bases are TGCGCCAGCAGCCAAGGAGCCTCCAGGGGGCCTTCTTACTATGGCTACACCTTC.